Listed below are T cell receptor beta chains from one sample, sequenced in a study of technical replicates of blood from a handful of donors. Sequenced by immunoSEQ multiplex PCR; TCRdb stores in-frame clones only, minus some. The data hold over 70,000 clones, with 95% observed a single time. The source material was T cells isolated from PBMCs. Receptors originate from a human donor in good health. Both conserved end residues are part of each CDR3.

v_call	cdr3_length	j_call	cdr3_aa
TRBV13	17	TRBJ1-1	CASSPYGTGGMNTEAFF
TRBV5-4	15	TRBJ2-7	CASSPGTGIGYEQYF
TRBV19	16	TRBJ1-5	CASSIPSRQRNQPQHF
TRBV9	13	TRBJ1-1	CASSGETNTEAFF
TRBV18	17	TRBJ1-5	CASSHNLQGPLVKPQHF
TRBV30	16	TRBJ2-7	CAWSDRGLGFYNEQYF
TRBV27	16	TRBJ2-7	CASSLTSGSSYYEQYF
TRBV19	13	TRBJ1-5	CASEGQGDQPQHF
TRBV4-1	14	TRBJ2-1	CASSQDRGGNEQFF
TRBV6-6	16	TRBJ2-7	CASRPLAGAPSREQYF
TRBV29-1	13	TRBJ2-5	CSVPRTRGETQYF
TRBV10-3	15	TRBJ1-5	CAISDGGGGNQPQHF
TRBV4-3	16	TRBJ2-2	CASSEGGAGDTGELFF
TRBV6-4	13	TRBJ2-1	CASSETGGHEQFF
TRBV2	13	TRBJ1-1	CASSGGGETEAFF
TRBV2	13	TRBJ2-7	CASSEDFSYEQYF
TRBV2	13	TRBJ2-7	CASTLGGAYEQYF
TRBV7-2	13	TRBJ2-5	CASSLDYGETQYF
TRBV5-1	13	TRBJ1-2	CASSLVGDYGYTF
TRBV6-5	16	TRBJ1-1	CASSYSRGGVNTEAFF